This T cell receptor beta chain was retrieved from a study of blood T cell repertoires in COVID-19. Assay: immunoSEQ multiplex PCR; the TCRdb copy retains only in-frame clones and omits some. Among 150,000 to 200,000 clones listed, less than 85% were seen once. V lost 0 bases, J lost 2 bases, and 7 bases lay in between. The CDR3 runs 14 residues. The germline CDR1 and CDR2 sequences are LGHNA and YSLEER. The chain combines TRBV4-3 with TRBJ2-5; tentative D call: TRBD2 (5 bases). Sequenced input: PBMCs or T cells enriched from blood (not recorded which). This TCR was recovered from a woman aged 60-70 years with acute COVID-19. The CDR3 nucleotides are TGCGCCAGCAGCCAAGAGCGGAGGCAAGAGACCCAGTACTTC. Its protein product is CASSQERRQETQYF.